Below, 23 T cell receptor beta chains from the same sample are listed, as sequenced in a study of PD-1 blockade in classical Hodgkin lymphoma. Generated by immunoSEQ multiplex PCR, the TCRdb table keeps only in-frame clones and is missing some. The data hold tens of thousands of clones, with approximately 90% observed a single time. Stated time point: cycle 4 day 1 (C4D1), after more than 5 weeks of nivolumab. Each of the patients experienced relapse following autologous stem cell transplantation, and their brentuximab vedotin exposure differed. The source was peripheral blood mononuclear cells (PBMCs), collected before the fourth cycle of nivolumab. The receptors here all came from a human donor with classical Hodgkin lymphoma.

The chain combines TRBV6-4 with TRBJ2-1; possibly TRBD1 for D (6 bases). Trimming cost V 5 bases and J 7 bases, with 12 bases left between them. The CDR3 length is 13 residues. Germline assignment: CDR1 MRHNA and CDR2 SNTAGT. CDR3 DNA: TGTGCCAGCAGTTCGGACAGTCAAAATGAGCAGTTCTTC. Translation gives CASSSDSQNEQFF.

The J gene is TRBJ1-2, the V gene TRBV4-1, with 8 nucleotides matching TRBD1. This CDR3 has 15 amino acids. Germline V gives CDR1 MGHRA, CDR2 YSYEKL. After removal of 3 bases from V and 7 bases from J, the junction contained 10 bases not matched to a gene. The CDR3 DNA is TGCGCCAGCAGCCAGCCCAGGACAGGGTGGAGTGGCTACACCTTC. Translating gives CASSQPRTGWSGYTF.

J is TRBJ2-5 and V is TRBV7-9, with 8 bases identical to TRBD1. V was clipped by 5 bases and J by 5 bases; unmatched bases: 10. This CDR3 region has 15 residues. Per the germline V gene, CDR1 is SEHNR and CDR2 is FQNEAQ (reference sequence). The CDR3 region is CASSRDRGSTETQYF. Written as DNA, the CDR3 is TGTGCCAGCAGCCGTGACAGGGGATCAACCGAGACCCAGTACTTC. The full variable domain, rest sourced from reference TRBV7-9 and TRBJ2-5, is DTGVSQNPRHKITKRGQNVTFRCDPISEHNRLYWYRQTLGQGPEFLTYFQNEAQLEKSRLLSDRFSAERPKGSFSTLEIQRTEQGDSAMYLCASSRDRGSTETQYFGPGTRLLVL.

The J gene is TRBJ1-1, the V gene TRBV11-3, with D possibly being TRBD1 (6 bases). Germline V gene sequence: CDR1 SGHNT, CDR2 YENEEA. The CDR3 spans 15 residues. V was clipped by 3 bases and J by 3 bases, with 14 bases between them. The chain's CDR3 is CASSFGGGADTEAFF. CDR3 nucleotide sequence: TGTGCCAGCAGCTTCGGAGGGGGGGCTGACACTGAAGCTTTCTTT.

This chain uses TRBV9 with TRBJ2-3, with 12 bases matching TRBD2. V was pared by 3 bases and J by 4 bases, with 6 bases of the junction left unmatched. CDR3 length equals 16 residues. The V gene's germline CDR1 is SGDLS and CDR2 YYNGEE. CDR3 sequence (DNA): TGTGCCAGCAGCGCGACTAGCGGGAGACCCCCAGATACGCAGTATTTT. Protein sequence: CASSATSGRPPDTQYF.

CDR3 sequence: CASSEYSGQFNEKLFF. The CDR3 nucleotides read TGTGCCAGCAGTGAATATTCCGGACAGTTTAATGAAAAACTGTTTTTT. V usage is TRBV25-1 and J usage is TRBJ1-4; the D gene is possibly TRBD1 (6 bases). Trimming left V 0 bases short and J 4 bases short, with 12 bases between. The CDR3 is made up of 16 amino acids. Germline CDR1 and CDR2: MGHDK and SYGVNS.

The chain uses TRBV15 and TRBJ2-7, with TRBD1 as a possible D gene (6 bases). Germline V gene data show CDR1 as LNHNV and CDR2 as YYDKDF (reference sequence). This CDR3 contains 16 residues. Trimming left V 1 base short and J 0 bases short, with 13 bases between. CDR3 residues: CATSRGLGTPSYEQYF. CDR3 DNA sequence: TGTGCCACCAGCAGAGGTCTCGGGACACCCTCCTACGAGCAGTACTTC.

The J gene is TRBJ2-5, the V gene TRBV2, with 7 bases fitting TRBD2. V was pared by 1 base and J by 5 bases, with 1 base of the junction left unmatched. Germline V lookup: CDR1 SNHLY, CDR2 FYNNEI. CDR3 size: 13 residues. In DNA form, the CDR3 reads TGTGCCAGCAGTGAAGTCGGGGGGGAGACCCAGTACTTC. Translation: CASSEVGGETQYF.

This chain joins TRBV19 and TRBJ2-7; D unclear. CDR3 size: 15 residues. In germline, CDR1 is LNHDA, CDR2 SQIVND (reference sequence). Trimming cost V 7 bases and J 2 bases, with 18 bases left between them. CDR3 sequence reads: CASTTSFAGAYEQYF. In DNA form, the CDR3 reads TGTGCCAGTACCACCTCCTTCGCTGGGGCCTACGAGCAGTACTTC.

This clone was counted only a few times. V usage is TRBV7-2 and J usage is TRBJ2-7; 9 nucleotides match TRBD2. Losses at the gene ends were 2 bases for V and 4 bases for J; bases not matched to a gene: 6. The CDR3 totals 15 residues. Germline V gives CDR1 SGHTA, CDR2 FQGNSA. CDR3 sequence: CASSLLAGRPYEQYF. Written as DNA, the CDR3 is TGTGCCAGCAGCTTACTAGCGGGGAGGCCTTACGAGCAGTACTTC.

CDR3 protein: CASSSDRGHNQPQHF. CDR3 DNA sequence: TGTGCCAGCAGTTCAGACAGGGGGCACAATCAGCCCCAGCATTTT. The chain joins TRBV28 to TRBJ1-5, with TRBD1 matching over 10 bases. This CDR3 comprises 15 residues. Germline loops: CDR1 MDHEN, CDR2 SYDVKM. Trimming at V came to 4 bases and at J to 3 bases, leaving 3 bases not matched to a gene. Looking up the rest from reference TRBV28 and TRBJ1-5 gives the full variable domain: DVKVTQSSRYLVKRTGEKVFLECVQDMDHENMFWYRQDPGLGLRLIYFSYDVKMKEKGDIPEGYSVSREKKERFSLILESASTNQTSMYLCASSSDRGHNQPQHFGDGTRLSIL.

CDR3 in amino acids: CASSLGQGATTGELFF. DNA for the CDR3: TGTGCCAGCAGCCTTGGACAGGGGGCAACCACCGGGGAGCTGTTTTTT. The chain links TRBV5-5 to TRBJ2-2, with 11 positions matching TRBD1. J gave up 4 bases and V 4 bases, and 6 bases lay outside the gene matches. Germline-derived CDR1 and CDR2 are SGHKS and YYEKEE (reference sequence). CDR3 length equals 16 residues.

This chain links TRBV7-9 with TRBJ2-5; TRBD2 matches at 10 bases. CDR1 SEHNR and CDR2 FQNEAQ come from the germline V gene (reference sequence). CDR3 size: 18 residues. After removal of 2 bases from V and 5 bases from J, the junction contained 14 bases not matched to a gene. In DNA, the CDR3 is TGTGCCAGCAGCTTAATCGCCATTGGACTAGCGGACTATGAGACCCAGTACTTC. It encodes CASSLIAIGLADYETQYF.

The chain carries TRBV5-6 and TRBJ1-2; D is perhaps TRBD1 (5 bases). V was trimmed by 3 bases and J by 3 bases, leaving 9 bases between them. Germline values: CDR1 SGHDT, CDR2 YYEEEE. The CDR3 is made up of 13 amino acids. The CDR3 coding sequence is TGTGCCAGCAGCTCCAGGGCCGACTATGGCTACACCTTC. Residues: CASSSRADYGYTF.

The chain carries TRBV20-1 and TRBJ2-7, with a possible D match to TRBD2 (6 bases). V shed 8 bases and J shed 3 bases, with 11 bases lying between them. This CDR3 is 11 amino acids long. Germline V gene data show CDR1 as DFQATT and CDR2 as SNEGSKA (reference sequence). The chain's CDR3 is CSSGTLYEQYF. CDR3 DNA sequence: TGCAGTTCCGGGACTCTCTACGAGCAGTACTTC.

The chain employs TRBV7-9 and TRBJ2-3; 7 bases are a match to TRBD2. The trim removed 5 bases at V and 5 bases at J, leaving 13 bases unmatched. The germline gives CDR1 SEHNR, CDR2 FQNEAQ (reference sequence). The CDR3 has 16 residues. DNA of the CDR3: TGTGCCAGCAGCCCCAAGGTGGGGGGGAGCGGAGATACGCAGTATTTT. Residues: CASSPKVGGSGDTQYF.

The chain is built from TRBV7-3 and TRBJ2-1; TRBD2 matches 11 bases. The germline gives CDR1 SGHTA, CDR2 FQGTGA. V was pared by 5 bases and J by 0 bases, with 0 bases of the junction left unmatched. The CDR3 runs 15 residues. CDR3 sequence reads: CASSTSGGSYNEQFF. The CDR3 nucleotides are TGTGCCAGCAGCACTAGCGGGGGCTCCTACAATGAGCAGTTCTTC. Together with reference TRBV7-3 and TRBJ2-1, the CDR3 gives the full variable domain: GAGVSQTPSNKVTEKGKYVELRCDPISGHTALYWYRQSLGQGPEFLIYFQGTGAADDSGLPNDRFFAVRPEGSVSTLKIQRTERGDSAVYLCASSTSGGSYNEQFFGPGTRLTVL.

This chain uses TRBV4-1 with TRBJ2-2; TRBD2 aligns across 8 bases. CDR1 and CDR2 (germline): MGHRA, YSYEKL. J gave up 1 base and V 4 bases, and 2 bases lay outside the gene matches. The length of the CDR3 is 15 residues. CDR3: CASSRSGGNTGELFF. The CDR3 DNA is TGCGCCAGCAGCCGGAGCGGGGGGAACACCGGGGAGCTGTTTTTT.

This clone has more than one count but fewer than ten. V and J are TRBV5-4 and TRBJ2-1, with D perhaps TRBD1 or TRBD2 (6 bases each). V lost 0 bases, J lost 1 base, and 14 bases lay in between. The CDR3 consists of 17 residues. From germline, CDR1 is SGHNT and CDR2 YYREEE (reference sequence). The CDR3 loop reads CASSLGGAGRSYNEQFF. In nucleotides, the CDR3 is TGTGCCAGCAGCTTGGGGGGGGCGGGAAGGTCCTACAATGAGCAGTTCTTC.

This clone has just one count. The chain carries TRBV18 and TRBJ2-5; 7 bases agree with TRBD1. V lost 3 bases to trimming and J lost 2 bases; unmatched junction nucleotides: 0. The CDR3 consists of 13 residues. Germline V CDR1 and CDR2: KGHSH, LQKENI. The CDR3 spells CASSPGQQETQYF. The CDR3 coding sequence is TGTGCCAGCTCACCGGGACAGCAAGAGACCCAGTACTTC.

Concerning this clone: Mismatch with germline at one junction end may stem from a read error. The V and J genes are TRBV18 and TRBJ2-5, with TRBD1 as a possible D gene (5 bases). CDR3 length: 15 residues. Germline V lookup: CDR1 KGHSH, CDR2 LQKENI. CDR3 DNA: TGTGTCAGCTCACCACCGGCCAGGGCTGGAGAGACCCAGTACTTC. This sequence encodes CVSSPPARAGETQYF.

V usage is TRBV10-2 and J usage is TRBJ1-5, with TRBD1 identical over 8 bases. This CDR3 spans 17 amino acids. V shed 2 bases, J shed 0 bases, and the junction held 6 bases outside the gene matches. Germline V CDR1 and CDR2: WSHSY, SAAADI. Here the CDR3 DNA reads TGCGCCAGCAGTGAGGCGACAGGGGTCTATAGCAATCAGCCCCAGCATTTT. Its protein is CASSEATGVYSNQPQHF.

This sequence joins TRBV5-1 and TRBJ2-7; a weak D match, TRBD1 (5 bases). The CDR3 runs 15 residues. CDR1 SGHRS and CDR2 YFSETQ come from the germline V gene. V lost 5 bases to trimming and J lost 4 bases, with 19 bases between them. Here the CDR3 DNA reads TGCGCCAGCAGTCTAGGGGCTCTGAGTGCTTACGAGCAGTACTTC. Its translation is CASSLGALSAYEQYF.